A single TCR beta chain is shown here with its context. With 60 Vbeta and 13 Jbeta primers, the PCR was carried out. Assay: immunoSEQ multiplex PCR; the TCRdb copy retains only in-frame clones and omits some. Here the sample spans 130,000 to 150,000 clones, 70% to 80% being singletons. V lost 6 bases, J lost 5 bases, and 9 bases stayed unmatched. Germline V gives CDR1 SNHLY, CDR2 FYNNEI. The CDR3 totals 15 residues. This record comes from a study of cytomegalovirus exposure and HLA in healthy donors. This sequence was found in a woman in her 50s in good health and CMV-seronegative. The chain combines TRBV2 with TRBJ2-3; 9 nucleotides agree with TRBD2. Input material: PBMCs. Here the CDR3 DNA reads TGTGCCAGCAGCTGGGGCGGGGGGGCCATAGATACGCAGTATTTT. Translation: CASSWGGGAIDTQYF. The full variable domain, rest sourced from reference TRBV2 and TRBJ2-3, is EPEVTQTPSHQVTQMGQEVILRCVPISNHLYFYWYRQILGQKVEFLVSFYNNEISEKSEIFDDQFSVERPDGSNFTLKIRSTKLEDSAMYFCASSWGGGAIDTQYFGPGTRLTVL.